This entry describes one TCR beta chain. These data belong to a study of blood T cell repertoires in COVID-19. The overall study: The origin of the acute and convalescent COVID-19 samples was the United States, Italy and Spain. PBMCs, B-cell-depleted T cells, or T cells provided the cDNA or gDNA that made up the material.

Germline V lookup: CDR1 MGHRA, CDR2 YSYEKL. This CDR3 has 16 residues. V trimming: 1 base; J trimming: 5 bases; junction bases outside the gene matches: 8. In the original processing: It was from reference gene primer amplification that nucleated cell counts were estimated. Sequenced by immunoSEQ multiplex PCR; TCRdb stores in-frame clones only, minus some. That table gives V, J and clone size, and the DNA gave D and trimming. The sample consists of 200,000 to 250,000 clones, roughly 85% of them appearing once. Sequencing was carried out using PBMCs or T cells enriched from blood (not recorded which). The receptor's source is a woman in her 40s with acute COVID-19. The genes are TRBV4-1 and TRBJ2-1; 7 bases map to TRBD2. The CDR3 coding sequence is TGCGCCAGCAGCCAAGTGGCGGCTAGCGGTCACAATGAGCAGTTCTTC. Translating it yields CASSQVAASGHNEQFF.